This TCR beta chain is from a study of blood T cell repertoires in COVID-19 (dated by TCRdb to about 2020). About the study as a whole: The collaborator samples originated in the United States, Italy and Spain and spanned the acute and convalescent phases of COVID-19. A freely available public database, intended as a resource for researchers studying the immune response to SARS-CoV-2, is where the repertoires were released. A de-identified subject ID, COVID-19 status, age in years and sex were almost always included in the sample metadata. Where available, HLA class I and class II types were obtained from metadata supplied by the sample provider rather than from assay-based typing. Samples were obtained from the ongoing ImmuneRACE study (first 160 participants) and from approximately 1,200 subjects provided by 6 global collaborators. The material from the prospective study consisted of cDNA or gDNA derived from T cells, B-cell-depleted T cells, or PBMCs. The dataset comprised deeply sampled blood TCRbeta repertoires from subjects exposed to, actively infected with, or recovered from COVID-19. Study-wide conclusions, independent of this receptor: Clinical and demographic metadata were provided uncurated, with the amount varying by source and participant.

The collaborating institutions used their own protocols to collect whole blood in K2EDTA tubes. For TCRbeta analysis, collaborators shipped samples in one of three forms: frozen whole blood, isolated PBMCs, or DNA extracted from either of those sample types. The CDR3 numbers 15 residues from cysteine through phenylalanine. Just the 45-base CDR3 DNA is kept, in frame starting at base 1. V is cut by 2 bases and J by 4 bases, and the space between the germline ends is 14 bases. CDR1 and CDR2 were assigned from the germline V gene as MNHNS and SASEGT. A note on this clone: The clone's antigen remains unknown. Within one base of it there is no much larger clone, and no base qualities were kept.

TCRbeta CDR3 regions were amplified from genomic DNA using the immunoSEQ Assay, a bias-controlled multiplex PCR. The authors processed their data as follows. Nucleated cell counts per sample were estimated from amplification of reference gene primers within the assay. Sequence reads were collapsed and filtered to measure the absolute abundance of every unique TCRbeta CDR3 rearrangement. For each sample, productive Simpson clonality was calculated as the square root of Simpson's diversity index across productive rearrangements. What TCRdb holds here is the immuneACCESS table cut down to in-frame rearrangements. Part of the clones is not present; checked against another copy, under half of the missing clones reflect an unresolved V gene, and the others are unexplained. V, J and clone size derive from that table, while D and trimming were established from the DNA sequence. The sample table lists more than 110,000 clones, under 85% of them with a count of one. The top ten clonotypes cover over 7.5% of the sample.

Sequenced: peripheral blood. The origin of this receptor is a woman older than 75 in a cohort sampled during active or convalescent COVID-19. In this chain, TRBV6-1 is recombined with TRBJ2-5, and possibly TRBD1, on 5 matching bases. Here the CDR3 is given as CASSEFGPRGETQYF. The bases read TGTGCCAGCAGTGAATTCGGGCCAAGGGGAGAGACCCAGTACTTC.